These 5 T cell receptor beta chains were sequenced from one sample in a study of cytomegalovirus exposure and HLA in healthy donors. Amplification used 60 Vbeta primers and 13 Jbeta primers. This table comes from immunoSEQ multiplex PCR, and its TCRdb copy is limited to in-frame clones, with some not included. Among approximately 110,000 clones listed, more than 60% were seen once. Sequencing was carried out using PBMCs. The receptors shown here come from a woman aged 55-70 years in good health and CMV-seropositive.

This clone is a singleton in its sample. The genes are TRBV5-1 and TRBJ2-7; the D is unclear. The CDR3 sequence is 16 residues long. The germline CDR1 and CDR2 sequences are SGHRS and YFSETQ. The V and J ends lost 4 bases and 2 bases respectively, with 19 bases between them. The CDR3 DNA reads as TGCGCCAGCAGCCCACGATACTCAGGTCTCACCTACGAGCAGTACTTC. Translated: CASSPRYSGLTYEQYF.

The chain combines TRBV29-1 with TRBJ2-5; 7 bases line up with TRBD1. This CDR3 has 13 residues. Per germline, CDR1 SQVTM and CDR2 ANQGSEA. Unmatched junction bases numbered 5, after V lost 6 bases and J lost 1 base. CDR3 amino acids: CSVGQARQETQYF. CDR3 DNA: TGCAGCGTAGGACAGGCGCGCCAAGAGACCCAGTACTTC.

This clone appeared a few times. The chain employs TRBV7-2 and TRBJ1-2; 7 nucleotides agree with TRBD1. This CDR3 spans 17 amino acids. V lost 2 bases, J lost 5 bases, and 14 bases stayed unmatched. Germline CDR1 reads SGHTA; CDR2 reads FQGNSA. DNA for the CDR3: TGTGCCAGCAGCTTACCGGGGACAGAACTTCCAGCTTATGGCTACACCTTC. This sequence encodes CASSLPGTELPAYGYTF.

The CDR3 loop reads CAISERQGSRGDQPQHF. CDR3 bases: TGTGCCATCAGTGAAAGACAGGGGAGTCGTGGCGATCAGCCCCAGCATTTT. The chain is built from TRBV10-3 and TRBJ1-5; TRBD1 aligns across 8 bases. Germline V gene lookup returns CDR1 ENHRY and CDR2 SYGVKD. V gave up 3 bases and J gave up 5 bases; unmatched junction bases: 12. This CDR3 is built from 17 residues.

Here the CDR3 reads CASSPQAFSGNTIYF. CDR3 DNA sequence: TGTGCCAGCAGCCCACAGGCTTTCTCTGGAAACACCATATATTTT. This sequence joins TRBV6-4 and TRBJ1-3, with D maybe TRBD1 (5 bases). Germline loops: CDR1 MRHNA, CDR2 SNTAGT. Trimming took off 6 bases at V and 0 bases at J, with 12 bases between the two ends. This CDR3 contains 15 residues.